These 2 T cell receptor beta chains originate from one sample sequenced in a study of T cells in Graves' hyperthyroidism and ophthalmopathy. Authors of the study amplified TCR beta CDR3 regions from RNA transcripts. The HTBI set primed first-round TCR CDR3 RT-PCR. One entry per CDR3 protein results from TCRdb running MiXCR on the multiplex PCR reads. The top ten hold roughly 20% of the sample, which has roughly 380,000 distinct CDR3 sequences, roughly 13% seen once. Sequenced material: blood. The receptors here all came from a young man with Graves' hyperthyroidism that later progressed to Graves' ophthalmopathy.

The table lists this clonotype with many counts. The V and J genes are TRBV13 and TRBJ1-2; possible D gene TRBD1, 6 bases. V lost 4 bases to trimming and J lost 4 bases, with 10 bases between them. From germline, CDR1 is PRHDT and CDR2 FYEKMQ (reference sequence). The CDR3 extends over 13 amino acids. In DNA form, the CDR3 reads TGTGCCAGCAGCTACTACAGGGTCTATGGCTACACCTTC. Translating gives CASSYYRVYGYTF.

This clonotype was found many times. The V gene is TRBV12-3 or TRBV12-4, the J gene TRBJ1-4, with a tentative D call TRBD1 (6 bases). Trimming took off 5 bases at V and 5 bases at J, with 15 bases between the two ends. The CDR3 is 15 amino acids. CDR3: CASSPPRGLNEKLFF. In DNA, the CDR3 is TGTGCCAGCAGTCCACCCAGGGGATTGAATGAAAAACTGTTTTTT.